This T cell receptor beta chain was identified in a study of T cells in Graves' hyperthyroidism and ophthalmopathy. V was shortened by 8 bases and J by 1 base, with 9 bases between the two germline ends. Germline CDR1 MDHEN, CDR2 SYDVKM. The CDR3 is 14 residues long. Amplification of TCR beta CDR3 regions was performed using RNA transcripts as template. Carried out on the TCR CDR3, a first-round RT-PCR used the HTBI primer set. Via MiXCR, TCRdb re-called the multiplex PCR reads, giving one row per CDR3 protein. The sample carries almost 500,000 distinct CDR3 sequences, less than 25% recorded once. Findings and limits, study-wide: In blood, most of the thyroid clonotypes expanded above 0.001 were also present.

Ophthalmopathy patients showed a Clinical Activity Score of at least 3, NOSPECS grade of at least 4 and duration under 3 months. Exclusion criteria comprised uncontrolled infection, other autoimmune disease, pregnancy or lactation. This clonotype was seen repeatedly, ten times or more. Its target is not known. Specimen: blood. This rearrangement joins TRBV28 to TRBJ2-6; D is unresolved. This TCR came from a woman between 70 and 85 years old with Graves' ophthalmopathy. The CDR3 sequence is CASGIRSGANVLTF. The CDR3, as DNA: TGTGCCAGCGGTATCCGATCTGGGGCCAACGTCCTGACTTTC.